These 13 T cell receptor beta chains originate from one sample sequenced in a study of Graves' ophthalmopathy and Graves' hyperthyroidism. Investigators amplified TCR beta CDR3 regions from RNA transcripts. The library came from an HTBI-primed first-round RT-PCR and a second-round multiplex PCR. Each CDR3 protein gets one entry after TCRdb re-called the multiplex PCR reads with MiXCR. The sample lists about half a million distinct CDR3 sequences, about 15% occurring once. Material: blood. These receptors were collected from a woman in her thirties with Graves' ophthalmopathy.

CDR3 nucleotide sequence: TGTGCCAGCAGGAAGACAGCGAACACCGGGGAGCTGTTTTTT. Translated, it gives CASRKTANTGELFF. This sequence joins TRBV6-4 and TRBJ2-2; tentative D call: TRBD1 (5 bases). Germline CDR1 and CDR2: MRHNA and SNTAGT. V lost 6 bases and J 0 bases, leaving 8 bases between the germline ends. The CDR3 is made up of 14 amino acids.

This clonotype was found many times. The gene calls are TRBV5-1 and TRBJ1-6; TRBD1 aligns across 11 bases. Germline loops: CDR1 SGHRS, CDR2 YFSETQ. V gave up 4 bases and J gave up 7 bases; unmatched junction bases: 4. This CDR3 is 15 amino acids long. CDR3 nucleotide sequence: TGCGCCAGCAGCGCTGGACAGGGGGCGAATTCACCCCTCCACTTT. This codes for CASSAGQGANSPLHF.

This clonotype was found many times. The gene calls are TRBV18 and TRBJ1-6, with 9 positions matching TRBD1. The length of the CDR3 is 14 residues. Germline CDR1 and CDR2: KGHSH and LQKENI. V lost 2 bases, J lost 10 bases, and 3 bases stayed unmatched. The CDR3: CASSPGTGSSPLHF. CDR3 sequence (DNA): TGTGCCAGCTCACCAGGGACAGGGAGCTCACCCCTCCACTTT.

Ten or more counts support this clonotype. The chain carries TRBV5-8 and TRBJ2-7; 13 bases agree with TRBD2. The germline gives CDR1 SGHTS, CDR2 YDEGEE. Trimming took 5 bases from V and 2 from J; bases not matched to a gene: 7. The CDR3 is 16 residues long. The CDR3 coding sequence is TGTGCCAGCAGTTCGGGACTAGCGGGAATACCCTACGAGCAGTACTTC. It is translated as CASSSGLAGIPYEQYF.

This chain connects TRBV13 to TRBJ2-6; 8 bases line up with TRBD1. The trim removed 5 bases at V and 2 bases at J, leaving 8 bases unmatched. Germline V gives CDR1 PRHDT, CDR2 FYEKMQ (reference sequence). The CDR3 has 17 amino acids. The CDR3: CASSETQGGTGANVLTF. As DNA, the CDR3 is TGTGCCAGCAGCGAGACACAGGGGGGCACTGGGGCCAACGTCCTGACTTTC.

This clonotype was seen at least ten times. CDR3 sequence: CASKGGASYGYTF. In DNA, the CDR3 is TGTGCCAGCAAAGGGGGGGCCTCCTATGGCTACACCTTC. V gene TRBV28 combines with J gene TRBJ1-2; D perhaps matches TRBD1 (6 bases). The CDR3 contains 13 residues. Trimming took 7 bases from V and 4 from J, leaving 13 bases between them. Germline V gene data show CDR1 as MDHEN and CDR2 as SYDVKM.

This clonotype was detected many times. J is TRBJ1-6 and V is TRBV12-3 or TRBV12-4; D is undetermined. The CDR3 runs 13 residues. V gave up 1 base and J gave up 8 bases, with 6 bases separating them. The CDR3 region is CASSLEGYSPLHF. The CDR3 region has the DNA TGTGCCAGCAGTTTAGAGGGCTATTCACCCCTCCACTTT.

This clonotype has at least ten counts. The rearrangement joins TRBV12-3 or TRBV12-4 to TRBJ2-5; TRBD2 aligns across 8 bases. J gave up 0 bases and V 5 bases, and 8 bases lay outside the gene matches. The CDR3 spans 16 residues. The CDR3 nucleotides are TGTGCCAGCAGTCACAAGCGCGGGGGGTACCAAGAGACCCAGTACTTC. Amino acids: CASSHKRGGYQETQYF.

As DNA, the CDR3 is TGTGCCAGCAGTCTTGGGGAACATCCCACTGAAGCTTTCTTT. It is translated as CASSLGEHPTEAFF. The chain recombines TRBV6-1 with TRBJ1-1; D remains unclear. CDR1 MNHNS and CDR2 SASEGT come from the germline V gene. Deletions cut 5 bases from V and 4 bases from J, with 14 bases between. The CDR3 totals 14 residues.

In DNA form, the CDR3 reads TGTGCCAGCAGCGTACGGACAGGAACAATCTATGGCTACACCTTC. This sequence encodes CASSVRTGTIYGYTF. The V call is TRBV3-1, the J call TRBJ1-2, with 7 bases matching TRBD1. CDR1 LGHDT and CDR2 YNNKEL come from the germline V gene (reference sequence). CDR3 size: 15 residues. Trimming at V came to 5 bases and at J to 4 bases, leaving 10 bases not matched to a gene.

This clonotype appeared a few times. The V call is TRBV7-9, the J call TRBJ1-5, with 7 bases lining up with TRBD1. J lost 7 bases, V lost 4 bases, and 7 bases had no gene match. Germline V lookup: CDR1 SEHNR, CDR2 FQNEAQ (reference sequence). The CDR3 extends over 14 amino acids. The CDR3, as DNA: TGTGCCAGCAGCTCCACAGGGGTGGACCAGCCCCAGCATTTT. Protein product: CASSSTGVDQPQHF.

This rearrangement joins TRBV28 to TRBJ2-7; no clear D gene. Germline CDR1 MDHEN, CDR2 SYDVKM. The V end lost 3 bases, the J end lost 2 bases, and 11 bases lay between the germline ends. The CDR3 is made up of 14 amino acids. The CDR3 loop is CASSFMGSTYEQYF. CDR3 DNA sequence: TGTGCCAGCAGTTTCATGGGGTCGACCTACGAGCAGTACTTC.

On this clonotype itself: Since a much larger clone is just one base distant, this may be a read error. The chain has TRBV7-9 and TRBJ2-2, with D perhaps assigned TRBD1 or TRBD2 (5 bases each). Germline V gene sequence: CDR1 SEHNR, CDR2 FQNEAQ (reference sequence). The CDR3 runs 14 residues. Here the CDR3 DNA reads TGTGCCAGCAGCTCACCATTTGGGACCGGGGTGCTGTTTTTT. Its protein product is CASSSPFGTGVLFF.